This T cell receptor beta chain was profiled in a study of blood T cells in healthy people across ages. Study observations and caveats: It was held that the diversity estimates obtained from one million T cells were underestimates.

CDR3 length equals 12 residues. Trimming pared 5 bases from V and 2 bases from J, leaving 6 bases between. A note on this clonotype: Its antigen remains unidentified.

At least 7 million PBMCs were isolated per sample. A second PCR of about 7 to 11 cycles used a sample-barcoded 5' primer and a J-beta primer mix. MiXCR, applied by TCRdb to the 5' RACE reads, yields one record per CDR3 protein. Here the sample spans under 700,000 distinct CDR3 sequences, about 25% being singletons. The sample was also linked to a second study, of T cells of mothers and their children. That study adds: In the second PCR, M1S primer introduced barcodes and 2-4 random bases.

This receptor was obtained from a boy younger than 18 in good health. The sample was blood. The V call is TRBV12-3 or TRBV12-4, the J call TRBJ1-2, with D maybe TRBD1 (6 bases). The CDR3 here is CASSGTNYGYTF. Written as DNA, the CDR3 is TGTGCCAGCAGTGGGACAAACTATGGCTACACCTTC.